This T cell receptor beta chain was sequenced during a study of control samples from healthy donors and cancer patients. Assay used: immunoSEQ multiplex PCR; TCRdb lists only in-frame clones, some missing. Seen here are about 51,000 clones, 75% to 90% observed once, and the top ten hold 9.5% to 13%. This CDR3 contains 15 residues. V shed 1 base and J shed 3 bases, with 12 bases lying between them. Per the germline V gene, CDR1 is LGHDT and CDR2 is YNNKEL (reference sequence). V and J are TRBV3-1 (or the pseudogene TRBV3-2) and TRBJ1-1; D is undetermined. Sequencing was carried out using blood. The TCR comes from a man aged 65 to 79 in good health. This chain's CDR3 is CASSQGGFGDTEAFF. The CDR3 nucleotides read TGTGCCAGCAGCCAAGGCGGGTTTGGGGACACTGAAGCTTTCTTT.